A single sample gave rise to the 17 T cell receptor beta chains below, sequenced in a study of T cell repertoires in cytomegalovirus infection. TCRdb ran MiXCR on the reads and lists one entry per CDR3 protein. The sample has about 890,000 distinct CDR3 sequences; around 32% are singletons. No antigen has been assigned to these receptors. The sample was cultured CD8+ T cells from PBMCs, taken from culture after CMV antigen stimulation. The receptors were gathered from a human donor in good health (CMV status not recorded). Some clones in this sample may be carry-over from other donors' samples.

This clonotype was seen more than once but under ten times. The CDR3 DNA reads TGTGCCAGTAGTATAGTCGACAGGGCGATGAACACTGAAGCTTTCTTT. This translates into CASSIVDRAMNTEAFF. The J gene is TRBJ1-1, the V gene TRBV19; 7 nucleotides match TRBD1. The CDR3 has 16 amino acids. V lost 1 base, J lost 0 bases, and 5 bases stayed unmatched. Looked up from germline, CDR1 is LNHDA and CDR2 is SQIVND (reference sequence).

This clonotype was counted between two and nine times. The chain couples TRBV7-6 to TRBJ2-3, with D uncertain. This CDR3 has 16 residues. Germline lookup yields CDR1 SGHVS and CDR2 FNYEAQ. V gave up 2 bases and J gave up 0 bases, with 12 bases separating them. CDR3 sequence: CASSLKRVESTDTQYF. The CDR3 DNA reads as TGTGCCAGCAGCTTAAAACGCGTGGAGAGCACAGATACGCAGTATTTT.

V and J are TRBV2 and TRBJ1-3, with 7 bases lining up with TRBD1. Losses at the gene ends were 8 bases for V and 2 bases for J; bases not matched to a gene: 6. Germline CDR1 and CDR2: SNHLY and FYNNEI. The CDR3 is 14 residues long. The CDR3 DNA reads TGTGCCAGCCACAGGGGAGATCCTGGAAACACCATATATTTT. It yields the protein CASHRGDPGNTIYF.

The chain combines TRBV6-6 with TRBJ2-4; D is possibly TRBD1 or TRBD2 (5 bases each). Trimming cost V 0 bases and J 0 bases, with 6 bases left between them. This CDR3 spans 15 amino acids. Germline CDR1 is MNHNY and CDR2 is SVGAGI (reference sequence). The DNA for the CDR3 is TGTGCCAGCAGTTACTCGAGGGGAGCCAAAAACATTCAGTACTTC. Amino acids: CASSYSRGAKNIQYF.

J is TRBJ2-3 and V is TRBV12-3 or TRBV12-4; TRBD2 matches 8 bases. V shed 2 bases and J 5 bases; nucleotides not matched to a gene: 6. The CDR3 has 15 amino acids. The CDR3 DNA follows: TGTGCCAGCAGTTTACAGCTAGCGGGTATAGATACGCAGTATTTT. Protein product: CASSLQLAGIDTQYF.

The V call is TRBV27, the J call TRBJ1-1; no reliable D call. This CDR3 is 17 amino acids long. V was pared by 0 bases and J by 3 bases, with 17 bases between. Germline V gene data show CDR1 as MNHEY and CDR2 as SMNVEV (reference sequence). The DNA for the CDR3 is TGTGCCAGCAGTTTATCTAGAGAAAACGTCCAGGACACTGAAGCTTTCTTT. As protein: CASSLSRENVQDTEAFF.

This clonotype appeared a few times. The CDR3: CASSEAEFSGYGYTF. The CDR3 DNA sequence: TGTGCCAGCAGTGAAGCCGAGTTTTCGGGTTATGGCTACACCTTC. V is TRBV6-1 and J is TRBJ1-2; D not resolved. Trimming cost V 0 bases and J 5 bases, with 13 bases left between them. This CDR3 comprises 15 residues. Germline lookup yields CDR1 MNHNS and CDR2 SASEGT.

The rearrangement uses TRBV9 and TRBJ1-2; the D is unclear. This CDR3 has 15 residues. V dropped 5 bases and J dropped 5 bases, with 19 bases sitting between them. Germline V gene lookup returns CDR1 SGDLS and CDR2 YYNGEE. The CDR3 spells CASRVRAPEGYGYTF. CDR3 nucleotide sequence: TGTGCCAGCAGGGTTCGCGCCCCCGAGGGATATGGCTACACCTTC.

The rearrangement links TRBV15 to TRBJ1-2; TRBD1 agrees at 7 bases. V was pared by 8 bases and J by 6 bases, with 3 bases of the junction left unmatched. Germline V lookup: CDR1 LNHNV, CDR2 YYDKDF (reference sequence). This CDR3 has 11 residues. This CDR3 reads CATSDRNGYTF. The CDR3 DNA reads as TGTGCCACCTCGGACAGGAATGGCTACACCTTC.

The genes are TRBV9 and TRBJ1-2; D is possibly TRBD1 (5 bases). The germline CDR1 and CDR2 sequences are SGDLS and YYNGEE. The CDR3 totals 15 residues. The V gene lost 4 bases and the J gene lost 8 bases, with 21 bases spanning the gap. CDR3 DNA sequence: TGTGCCAGCAGCCCTTTGGGACGCCCATCTCACGGCTACACCTTC. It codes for CASSPLGRPSHGYTF.

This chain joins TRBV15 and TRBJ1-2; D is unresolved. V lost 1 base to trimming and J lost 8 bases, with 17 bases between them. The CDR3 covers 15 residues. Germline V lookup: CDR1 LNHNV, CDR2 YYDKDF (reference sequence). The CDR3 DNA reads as TGTGCCACCAGCAGAGCCAATCACATACGTTTGGGCTACACCTTC. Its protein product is CATSRANHIRLGYTF.

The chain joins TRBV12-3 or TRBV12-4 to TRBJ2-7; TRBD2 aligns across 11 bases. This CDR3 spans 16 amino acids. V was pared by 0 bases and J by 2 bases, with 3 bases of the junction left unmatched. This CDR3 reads CASSLALAGGPYEQYV. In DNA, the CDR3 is TGTGCCAGCAGTTTAGCGCTAGCGGGGGGCCCCTACGAGCAGTACGTC.

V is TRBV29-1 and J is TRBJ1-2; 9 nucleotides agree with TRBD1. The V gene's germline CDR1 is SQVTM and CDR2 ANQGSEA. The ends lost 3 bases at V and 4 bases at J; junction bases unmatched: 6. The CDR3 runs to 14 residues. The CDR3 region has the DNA TGCAGCGTTGATACAGGGGGCATCGGCTATGGCTACACCTTC. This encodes CSVDTGGIGYGYTF.

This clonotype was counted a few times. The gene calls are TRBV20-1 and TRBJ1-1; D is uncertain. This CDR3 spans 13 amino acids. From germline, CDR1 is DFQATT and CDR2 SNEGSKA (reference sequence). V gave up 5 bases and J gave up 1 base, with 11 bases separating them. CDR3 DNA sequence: TGCAGTGCTGTAGGATGGGAGAACACTGAAGCTTTCTTT. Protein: CSAVGWENTEAFF.

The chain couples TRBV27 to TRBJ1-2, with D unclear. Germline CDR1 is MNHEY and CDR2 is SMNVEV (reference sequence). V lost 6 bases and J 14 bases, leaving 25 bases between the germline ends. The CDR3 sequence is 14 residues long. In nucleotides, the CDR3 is TGTGCCAGCAGCTACGGATCCGCGGGAACCGTTTATACCTTC. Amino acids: CASSYGSAGTVYTF.

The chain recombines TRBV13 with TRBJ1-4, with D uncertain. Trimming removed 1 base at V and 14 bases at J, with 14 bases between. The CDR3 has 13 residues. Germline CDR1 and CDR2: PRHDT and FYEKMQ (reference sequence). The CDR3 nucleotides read TGTGCCAGCAGCTTAGAAGGACCGGGAGGGCTGTTTTTT. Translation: CASSLEGPGGLFF.

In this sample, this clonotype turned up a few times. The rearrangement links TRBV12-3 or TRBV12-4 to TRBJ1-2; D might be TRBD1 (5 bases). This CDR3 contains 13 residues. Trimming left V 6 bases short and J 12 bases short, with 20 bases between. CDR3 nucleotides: TGTGCCAGCAGCCCCGGGACCGACTACCTTCACACCTTC. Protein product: CASSPGTDYLHTF.